The present T cell receptor beta chain was sequenced within a study of cytomegalovirus exposure and HLA in healthy donors. This clone was seen a single time. The study ran its PCR with 60 Vbeta and 13 Jbeta primers. Only in-frame clones appear in the TCRdb table, and some are missing; sequencing was by immunoSEQ multiplex PCR. The sample consists of about 93,000 clones, roughly 75% of them appearing once. The receptor comes from a man aged 30 to 39 in good health and CMV-seronegative. Material for sequencing was PBMCs.

The CDR3 nucleotides are TGTGCCAGTAGCATATCTGGGACTAGTTGGTCAGAGACCCAGTACTTC. Amino acid sequence: CASSISGTSWSETQYF. The chain combines TRBV19 with TRBJ2-5; 8 bases line up with TRBD2. Germline CDR1 reads LNHDA; CDR2 reads SQIVND (reference sequence). The ends lost 6 bases at V and 4 bases at J; junction bases unmatched: 13. The CDR3 totals 16 residues.